This T cell receptor (beta chain) was identified in a study of CD8 T cells in ankylosing spondylitis. TCRdb fed the 5' RACE reads into MiXCR, producing one record per CDR3 protein. The sample records about 390,000 distinct CDR3 sequences, around 24% being singletons. The V segment lost 4 bases and the J segment 2 bases; nucleotides outside the gene matches: 9. In germline, CDR1 is KGHDR, CDR2 SFDVKD. CDR3 length: 17 residues. Notes on the study in general: With a CD8+ phenotype, disease-linked clones were relatively rare in peripheral blood. Disease-linked clones were reportedly significantly enriched in matched ankylosing spondylitis synovial fluid. Apparently characteristic of ankylosing spondylitis blood was a TCR beta motif (about eight highly homologous variants). Earlier authors reported some of these motif variants in reactive arthritis synovial fluid and blood.

This clonotype was recorded a few times. Antigen unknown. The chain combines TRBV24-1 with TRBJ1-5; TRBD1 matches at 8 bases. Sequenced input: blood, either unsorted or a sorted T cell fraction (not recorded which). The TCR comes from a male donor with ankylosing spondylitis. The CDR3 region has the DNA TGTGCCACCAGTGACCAAACGGACAGGGAAGGCAATCAGCCCCAGCATTTT. Protein: CATSDQTDREGNQPQHF.